The present T cell receptor (beta chain) was sequenced within a study of blood T cell repertoires in COVID-19 (dated by TCRdb to the early 2020s). Study-level background: The collaborator samples originated in the United States, Italy and Spain and spanned the acute and convalescent phases of COVID-19. A freely available public database, intended as a resource for researchers studying the immune response to SARS-CoV-2, is where the repertoires were released. The prospective study material was composed of cDNA or gDNA derived from T cells, B-cell-depleted T cells, or PBMCs. Subjects who had been exposed to COVID-19, were actively infected with it, or had recovered from it provided the deeply sampled blood TCRbeta repertoires that made up the dataset. A de-identified subject ID, COVID-19 status, age in years and sex were almost always included in the sample metadata. HLA class I and class II types, where available, came from metadata supplied by the sample provider rather than from assay-based typing. The samples were drawn from two sources: the first 160 participants of the ongoing ImmuneRACE study, and fewer than 1,500 subjects contributed by 6 global collaborators.

Whole blood was collected in K2EDTA tubes by collaborating institutions according to the institutions' own protocols. For TCRbeta analysis, collaborators shipped samples in one of three forms: frozen whole blood, isolated PBMCs, or DNA extracted from either of those sample types. The germline V gene sets CDR1 to SGDLS and CDR2 to YYNGEE. Spanning cysteine to phenylalanine, the CDR3 consists of 16 amino acids. Only CDR3 DNA is held: 48 bases, read in frame from base 1. At the junction V is shortened by 1 base and J by 0 bases, with 10 bases in between. The immunoSEQ Assay, a bias-controlled multiplex PCR, was used to amplify TCRbeta CDR3 regions from genomic DNA. Per the authors' processing: Nucleated cell counts per sample were estimated from amplification of reference gene primers within the assay. Sequence reads were collapsed and filtered to measure the absolute abundance of every unique TCRbeta CDR3 rearrangement. Productive Simpson clonality was computed per sample as the square root of Simpson's diversity index over productive rearrangements. TCRdb mirrors the immuneACCESS table, restricted to in-frame sequences. Some clones are absent from its copies; in checked studies, under half trace to an unresolved V gene, and the reason for the others is unknown. The DNA gave D and trimming, while V, J and clone size come from that table. The sample yields some 53,000 clones; approximately 84% were counted once. Jointly, the top ten make up around 15% of the sample.

What the research found in general, with its limitations: How much clinical and demographic metadata was included differed by source and by participant, and the metadata was provided uncurated.

As for this clone: Its binding antigen is unknown. Per-base quality was not reported, and no clone a single base away is much larger than it.

This receptor was taken from a human donor with active COVID-19. The donor label of this sample is uncertain. The sequence is built from TRBV9 and TRBJ2-2; TRBD1 is possibly the D segment (6 matching bases). The sample consisted of peripheral blood. The CDR3 in this case is CASSVRGQTNTGELFF. The nucleotide sequence is given as TGTGCCAGCAGCGTAAGAGGACAGACGAACACCGGGGAGCTGTTTTTT.